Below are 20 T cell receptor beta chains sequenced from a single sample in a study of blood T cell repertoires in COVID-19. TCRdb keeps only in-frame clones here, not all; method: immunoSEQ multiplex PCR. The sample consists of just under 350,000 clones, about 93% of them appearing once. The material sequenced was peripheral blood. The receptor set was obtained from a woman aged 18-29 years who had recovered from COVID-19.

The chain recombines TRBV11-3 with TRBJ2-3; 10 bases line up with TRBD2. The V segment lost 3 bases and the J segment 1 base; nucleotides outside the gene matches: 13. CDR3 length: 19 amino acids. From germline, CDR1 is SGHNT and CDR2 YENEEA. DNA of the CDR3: TGTGCCAGCAGCTTGGGAATAGCGGGAGGCCTAGAGGGCACAGATACGCAGTATTTT. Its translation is CASSLGIAGGLEGTDTQYF.

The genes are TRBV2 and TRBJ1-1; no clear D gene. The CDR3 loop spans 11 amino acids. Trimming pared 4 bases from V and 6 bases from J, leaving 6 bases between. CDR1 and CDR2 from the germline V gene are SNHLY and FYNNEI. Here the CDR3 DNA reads TGTGCCAGCAGTGTTTGGCCTGAAGCTTTCTTT. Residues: CASSVWPEAFF. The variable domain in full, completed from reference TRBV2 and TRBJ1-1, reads EPEVTQTPSHQVTQMGQEVILRCVPISNHLYFYWYRQILGQKVEFLVSFYNNEISEKSEIFDDQFSVERPDGSNFTLKIRSTKLEDSAMYFCASSVWPEAFFGQGTRLTVV.

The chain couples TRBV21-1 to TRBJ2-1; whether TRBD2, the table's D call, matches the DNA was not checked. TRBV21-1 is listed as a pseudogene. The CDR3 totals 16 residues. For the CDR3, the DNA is TGTGCCAGCAGCAAAGCAGAAGGGCTAGCTGCGGGTGAGCAGTTCTTC. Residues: CASSKAEGLAAGEQFF.

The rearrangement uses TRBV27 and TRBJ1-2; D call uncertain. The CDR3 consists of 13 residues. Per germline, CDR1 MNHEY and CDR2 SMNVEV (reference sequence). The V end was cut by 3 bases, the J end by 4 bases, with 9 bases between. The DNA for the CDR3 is TGTGCCAGCAGTTTCGACACGAGCTATGGCTACACCTTC. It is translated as CASSFDTSYGYTF.

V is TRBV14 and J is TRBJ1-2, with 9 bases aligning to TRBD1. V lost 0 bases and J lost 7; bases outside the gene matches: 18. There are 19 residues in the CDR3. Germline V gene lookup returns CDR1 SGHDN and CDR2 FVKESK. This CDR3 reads CASSQDPGRTWTGDGGYTF. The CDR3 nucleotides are TGTGCCAGCAGCCAAGACCCGGGTCGTACTTGGACAGGGGACGGTGGCTACACCTTC.

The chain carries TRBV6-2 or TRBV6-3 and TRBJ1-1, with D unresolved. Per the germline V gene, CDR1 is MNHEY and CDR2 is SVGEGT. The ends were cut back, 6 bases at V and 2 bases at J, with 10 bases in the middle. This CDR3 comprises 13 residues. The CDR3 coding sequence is TGTGCCAGCAGCGATCCGGGAAACACTGAAGCTTTCTTT. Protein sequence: CASSDPGNTEAFF.

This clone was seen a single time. This chain's CDR3 is CASRLAGETDTQYF. The CDR3 nucleotides are TGTGCCAGCAGGTTAGCGGGAGAAACAGATACGCAGTATTTT. The chain employs TRBV6-5 and TRBJ2-3, with TRBD2 matching over 9 bases. Per germline, CDR1 MNHEY and CDR2 SVGAGI. The J segment lost 3 bases and the V segment lost 6 bases, leaving 4 bases of the junction unmatched. CDR3 length: 14 residues.

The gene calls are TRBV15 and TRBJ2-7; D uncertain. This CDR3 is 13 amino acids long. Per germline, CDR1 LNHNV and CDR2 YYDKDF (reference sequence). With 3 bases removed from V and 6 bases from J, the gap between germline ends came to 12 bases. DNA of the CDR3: TGTGCCACCAGCAGTACTAAGCTTTCCGAGCAGTACGTC. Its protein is CATSSTKLSEQYV.

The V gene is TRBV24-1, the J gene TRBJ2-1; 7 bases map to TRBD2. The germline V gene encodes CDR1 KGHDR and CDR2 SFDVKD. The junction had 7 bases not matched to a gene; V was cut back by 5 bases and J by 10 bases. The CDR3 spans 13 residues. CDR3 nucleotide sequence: TGTGCCACCAGTGGTGTGGGGGGGGACGAGCAGTTCTTC. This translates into CATSGVGGDEQFF.

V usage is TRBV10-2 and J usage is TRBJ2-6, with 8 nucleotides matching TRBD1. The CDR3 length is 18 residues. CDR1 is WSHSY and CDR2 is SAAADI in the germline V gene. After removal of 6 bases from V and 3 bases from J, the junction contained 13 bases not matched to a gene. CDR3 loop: CASRADGTGRIGANVLTF. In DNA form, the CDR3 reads TGCGCCAGCAGGGCCGACGGGACAGGTCGTATTGGGGCCAACGTCCTGACTTTC.

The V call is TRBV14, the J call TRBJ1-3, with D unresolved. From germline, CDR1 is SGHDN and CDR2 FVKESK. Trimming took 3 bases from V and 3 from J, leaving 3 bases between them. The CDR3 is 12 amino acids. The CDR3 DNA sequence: TGTGCCAGCAGCCACAGTGGAAACACCATATATTTT. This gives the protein CASSHSGNTIYF.

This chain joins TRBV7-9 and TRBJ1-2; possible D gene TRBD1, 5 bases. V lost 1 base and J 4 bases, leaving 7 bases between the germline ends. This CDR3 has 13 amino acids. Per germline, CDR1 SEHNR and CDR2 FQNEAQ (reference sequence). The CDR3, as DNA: TGTGCCAGCAGCTTAGACAGGTCCTATGGCTACACCTTC. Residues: CASSLDRSYGYTF.

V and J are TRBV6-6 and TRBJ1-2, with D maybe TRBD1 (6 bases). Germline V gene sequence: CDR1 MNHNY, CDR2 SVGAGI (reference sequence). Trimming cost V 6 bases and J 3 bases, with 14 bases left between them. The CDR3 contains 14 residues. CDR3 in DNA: TGTGCCAGCAGCAGGAGACAGGACTACTATGGCTACACCTTC. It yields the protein CASSRRQDYYGYTF.

The CDR3, as DNA: TGTGCCAGCAGCACCCGGGACACAAACGTCTATGGCTACACCTTC. Amino acid sequence: CASSTRDTNVYGYTF. The rearrangement uses TRBV21-1 and TRBJ1-2; no DNA check was done on the table's D call, TRBD1. TRBV21-1 is marked as a pseudogene. The CDR3 spans 15 residues.

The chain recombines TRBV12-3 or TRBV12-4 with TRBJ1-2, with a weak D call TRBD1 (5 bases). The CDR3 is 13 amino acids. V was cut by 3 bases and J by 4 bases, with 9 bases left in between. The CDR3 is CASSFSTGYGYTF. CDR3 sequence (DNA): TGTGCCAGCAGTTTTAGTACAGGCTATGGCTACACCTTC.

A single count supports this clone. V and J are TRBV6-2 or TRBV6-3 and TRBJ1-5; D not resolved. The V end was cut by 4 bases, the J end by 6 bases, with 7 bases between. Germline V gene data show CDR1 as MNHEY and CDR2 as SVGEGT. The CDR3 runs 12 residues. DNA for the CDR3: TGTGCCAGCAGTTCTTCCTCTCAGCCCCAGCATTTT. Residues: CASSSSSQPQHF.

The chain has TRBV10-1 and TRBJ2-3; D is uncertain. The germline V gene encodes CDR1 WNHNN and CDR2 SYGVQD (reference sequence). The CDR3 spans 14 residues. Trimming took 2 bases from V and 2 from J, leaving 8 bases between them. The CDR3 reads CASSEGSNTDTQYF. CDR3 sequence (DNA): TGCGCCAGCAGTGAGGGCTCCAACACAGATACGCAGTATTTT.

The CDR3 nucleotides read TGCGCCAGCAGCCGACCGGGACATCTCGGGTCTCGTGATGGCTACACCTTC. Encoded protein: CASSRPGHLGSRDGYTF. The V gene is TRBV4-3, the J gene TRBJ1-2; tentatively, D is TRBD1 (6 bases). CDR1 is LGHNA, CDR2 YSLEER, per germline. V lost 4 bases and J 6 bases, leaving 24 bases between the germline ends. The CDR3 runs to 17 residues.

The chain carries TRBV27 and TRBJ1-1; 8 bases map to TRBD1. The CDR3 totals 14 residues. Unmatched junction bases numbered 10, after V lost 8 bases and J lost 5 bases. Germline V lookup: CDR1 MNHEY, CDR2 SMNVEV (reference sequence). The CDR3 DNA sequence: TGTGCCAGCTGGACAGGGTTTGTAGGTACTGAAGCTTTCTTT. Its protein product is CASWTGFVGTEAFF.

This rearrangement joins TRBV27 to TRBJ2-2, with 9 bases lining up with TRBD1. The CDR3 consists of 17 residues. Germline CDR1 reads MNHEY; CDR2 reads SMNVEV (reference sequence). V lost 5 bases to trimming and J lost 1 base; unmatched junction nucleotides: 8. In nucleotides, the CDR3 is TGTGCCAGCAGTGGATATTTGGGACAGGGGAACACCGGGGAGCTGTTTTTT. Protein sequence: CASSGYLGQGNTGELFF.